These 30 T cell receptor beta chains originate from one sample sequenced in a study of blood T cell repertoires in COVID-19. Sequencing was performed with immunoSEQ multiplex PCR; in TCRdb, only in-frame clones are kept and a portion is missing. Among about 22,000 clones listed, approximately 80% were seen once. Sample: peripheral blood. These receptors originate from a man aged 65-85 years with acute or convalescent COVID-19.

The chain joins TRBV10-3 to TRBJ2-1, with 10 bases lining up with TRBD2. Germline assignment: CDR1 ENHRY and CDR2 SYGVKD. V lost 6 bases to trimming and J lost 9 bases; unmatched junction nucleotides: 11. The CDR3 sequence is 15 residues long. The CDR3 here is CAISPSGRSPGEQFF. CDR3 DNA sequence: TGTGCCATCAGCCCTAGCGGGAGATCTCCCGGTGAGCAGTTCTTC.

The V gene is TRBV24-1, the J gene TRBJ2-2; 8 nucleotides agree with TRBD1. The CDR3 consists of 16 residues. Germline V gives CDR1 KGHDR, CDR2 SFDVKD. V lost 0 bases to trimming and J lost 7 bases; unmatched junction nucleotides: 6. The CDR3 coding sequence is TGTGCCACCAGTGATTTGTCAGGGGGCTTCGACGGGGAGCTGTTTTTT. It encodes CATSDLSGGFDGELFF.

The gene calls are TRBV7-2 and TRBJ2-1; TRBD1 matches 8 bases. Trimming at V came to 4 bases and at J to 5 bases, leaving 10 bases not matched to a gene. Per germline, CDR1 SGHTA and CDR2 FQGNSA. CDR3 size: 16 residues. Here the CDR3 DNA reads TGTGCCAGCAGCTCAAGACAGGGGAGTAAGAACAATGAGCAGTTCTTC. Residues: CASSSRQGSKNNEQFF.

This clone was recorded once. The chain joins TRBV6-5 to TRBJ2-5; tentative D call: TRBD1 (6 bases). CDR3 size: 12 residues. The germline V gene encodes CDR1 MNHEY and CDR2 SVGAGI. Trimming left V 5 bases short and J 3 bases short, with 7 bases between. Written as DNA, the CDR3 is TGTGCCAGCAGTCGACAGGAAGAGACCCAGTACTTC. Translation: CASSRQEETQYF.

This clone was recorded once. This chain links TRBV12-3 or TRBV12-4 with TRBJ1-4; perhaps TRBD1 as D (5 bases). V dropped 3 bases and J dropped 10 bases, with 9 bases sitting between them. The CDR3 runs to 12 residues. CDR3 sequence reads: CASSFGGRKLFF. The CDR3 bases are TGTGCCAGCAGTTTCGGGGGAAGAAAACTGTTTTTT.

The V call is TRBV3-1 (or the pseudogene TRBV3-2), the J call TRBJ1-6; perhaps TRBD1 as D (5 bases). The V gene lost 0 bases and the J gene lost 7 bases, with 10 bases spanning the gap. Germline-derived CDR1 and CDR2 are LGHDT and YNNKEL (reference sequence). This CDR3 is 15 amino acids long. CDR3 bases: TGTGCCAGCAGCCAAGAACCTGGGGGGAATTCACCCCTCCACTTT. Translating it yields CASSQEPGGNSPLHF.

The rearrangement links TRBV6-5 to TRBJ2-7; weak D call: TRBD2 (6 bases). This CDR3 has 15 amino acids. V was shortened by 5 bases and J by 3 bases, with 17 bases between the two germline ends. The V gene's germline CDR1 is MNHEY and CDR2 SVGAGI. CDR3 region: CASSRGGDRDYEQYF. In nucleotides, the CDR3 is TGTGCCAGCAGTAGGGGAGGTGACCGGGACTACGAGCAGTACTTC.

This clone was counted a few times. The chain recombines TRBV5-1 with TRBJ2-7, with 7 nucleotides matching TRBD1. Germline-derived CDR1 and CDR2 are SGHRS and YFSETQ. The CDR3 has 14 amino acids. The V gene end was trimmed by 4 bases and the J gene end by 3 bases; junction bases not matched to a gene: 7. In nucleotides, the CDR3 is TGCGCCAGCAGCCCCATCGACAGGGTCTACGAGCAGTACTTC. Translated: CASSPIDRVYEQYF.

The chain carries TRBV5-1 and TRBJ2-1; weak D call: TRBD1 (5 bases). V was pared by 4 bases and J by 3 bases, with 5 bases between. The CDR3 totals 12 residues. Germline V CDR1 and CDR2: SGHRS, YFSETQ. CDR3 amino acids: CASSDSYNEQFF. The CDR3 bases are TGCGCCAGCAGCGACAGCTACAATGAGCAGTTCTTC.

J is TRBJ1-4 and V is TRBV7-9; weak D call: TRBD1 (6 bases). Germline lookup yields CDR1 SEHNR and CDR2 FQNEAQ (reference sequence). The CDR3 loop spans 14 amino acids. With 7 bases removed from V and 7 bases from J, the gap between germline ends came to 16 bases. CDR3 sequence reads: CASTGGGSFEKLFF. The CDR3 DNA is TGTGCCAGCACCGGGGGGGGCAGTTTTGAAAAACTGTTTTTT.

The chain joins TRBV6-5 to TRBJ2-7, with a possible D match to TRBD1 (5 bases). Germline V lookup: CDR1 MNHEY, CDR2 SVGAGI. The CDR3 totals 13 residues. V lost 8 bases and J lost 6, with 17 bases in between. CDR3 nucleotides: TGTGCCAGCGGCTCCAGGGCGAGAGGCGAGCAGTACTTC. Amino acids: CASGSRARGEQYF.

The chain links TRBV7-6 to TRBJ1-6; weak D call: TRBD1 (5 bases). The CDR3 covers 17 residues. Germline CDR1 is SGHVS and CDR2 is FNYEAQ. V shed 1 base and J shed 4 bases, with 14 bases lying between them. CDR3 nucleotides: TGTGCCAGCAGCTTAGACCAGGGTCTGGGGTATAATTCACCCCTCCACTTT. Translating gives CASSLDQGLGYNSPLHF.

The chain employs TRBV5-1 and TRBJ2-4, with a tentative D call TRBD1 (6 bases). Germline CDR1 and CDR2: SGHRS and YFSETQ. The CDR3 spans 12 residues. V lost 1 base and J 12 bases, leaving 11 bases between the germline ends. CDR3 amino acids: CASSLKGDGQYF. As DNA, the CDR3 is TGCGCCAGCAGCTTGAAGGGGGACGGTCAGTACTTC.

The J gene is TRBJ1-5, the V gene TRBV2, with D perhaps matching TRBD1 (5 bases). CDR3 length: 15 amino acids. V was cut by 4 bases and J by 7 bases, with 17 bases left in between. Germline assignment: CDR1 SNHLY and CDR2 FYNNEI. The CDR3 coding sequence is TGTGCCAGCAGTGTAGGAGGGGCTAGAGGGCAGCCCCAGCATTTT. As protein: CASSVGGARGQPQHF.

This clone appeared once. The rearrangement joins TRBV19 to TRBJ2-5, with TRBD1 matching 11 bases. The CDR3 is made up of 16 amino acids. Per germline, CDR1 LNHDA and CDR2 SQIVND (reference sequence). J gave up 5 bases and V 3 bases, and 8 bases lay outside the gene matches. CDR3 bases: TGTGCCAGTAGTATCGGACAGGGGGCCGATACGGAGACCCAGTACTTC. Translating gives CASSIGQGADTETQYF.

CDR3 region: CASSQDGGGTDTQYF. The CDR3 region has the DNA TGTGCCAGCAGCCAAGACGGGGGGGGTACAGATACGCAGTATTTT. V usage is TRBV4-2 and J usage is TRBJ2-3; 8 bases agree with TRBD2. There are 15 residues in the CDR3. The V and J ends lost 0 bases and 3 bases, in that order; junction bases with no gene match: 2. The germline V gene has CDR1 LGHNA and CDR2 YNFKEQ.

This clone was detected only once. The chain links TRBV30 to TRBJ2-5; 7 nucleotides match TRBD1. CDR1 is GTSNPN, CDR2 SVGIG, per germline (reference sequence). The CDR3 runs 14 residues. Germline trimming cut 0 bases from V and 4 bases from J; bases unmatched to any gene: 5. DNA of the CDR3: TGTGCCTGGAGTGTACAAGGGGGCGCAGAGACCCAGTACTTC. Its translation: CAWSVQGGAETQYF.

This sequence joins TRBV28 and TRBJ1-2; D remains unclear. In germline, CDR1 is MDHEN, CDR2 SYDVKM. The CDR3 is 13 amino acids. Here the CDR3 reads CVVHSYLNYGYTF. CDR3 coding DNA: TGTGTGGTCCACAGTTACTTAAACTATGGCTACACCTTC.

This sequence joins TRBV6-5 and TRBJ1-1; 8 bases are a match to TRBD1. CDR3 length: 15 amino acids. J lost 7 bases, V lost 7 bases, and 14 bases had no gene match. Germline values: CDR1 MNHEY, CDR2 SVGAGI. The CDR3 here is CASNRMDRALFEAFF. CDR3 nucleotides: TGTGCCAGCAACAGGATGGACAGGGCGCTTTTTGAAGCTTTCTTT.

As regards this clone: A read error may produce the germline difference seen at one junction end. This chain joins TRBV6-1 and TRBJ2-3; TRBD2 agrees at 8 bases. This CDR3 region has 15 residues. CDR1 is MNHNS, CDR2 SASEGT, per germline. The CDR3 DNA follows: TGTGCCAGCAGGGAAGCGGGGGAGGGCACAGATACGCAGTATTTT. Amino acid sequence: CASREAGEGTDTQYF.

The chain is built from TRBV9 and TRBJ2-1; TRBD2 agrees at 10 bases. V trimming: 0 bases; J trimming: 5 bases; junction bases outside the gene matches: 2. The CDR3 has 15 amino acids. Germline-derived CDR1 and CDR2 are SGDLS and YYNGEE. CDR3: CASSVALAGNNEQFF. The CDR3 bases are TGTGCCAGCAGCGTAGCACTAGCGGGAAACAATGAGCAGTTCTTC.

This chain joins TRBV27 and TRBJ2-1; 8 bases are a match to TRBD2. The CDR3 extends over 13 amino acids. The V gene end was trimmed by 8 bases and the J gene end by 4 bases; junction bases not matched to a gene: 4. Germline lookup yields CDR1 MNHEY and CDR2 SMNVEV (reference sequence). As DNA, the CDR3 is TGTGCCAGCGGAACTAGCGGATACAATGAGCAGTTCTTC. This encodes CASGTSGYNEQFF.

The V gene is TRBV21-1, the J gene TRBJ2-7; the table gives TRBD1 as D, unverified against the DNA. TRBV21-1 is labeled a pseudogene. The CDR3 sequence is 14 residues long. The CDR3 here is CASSTSRTGYEQYF. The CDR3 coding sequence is TGTGCCAGCAGCACAAGTAGAACAGGCTACGAGCAGTACTTC.

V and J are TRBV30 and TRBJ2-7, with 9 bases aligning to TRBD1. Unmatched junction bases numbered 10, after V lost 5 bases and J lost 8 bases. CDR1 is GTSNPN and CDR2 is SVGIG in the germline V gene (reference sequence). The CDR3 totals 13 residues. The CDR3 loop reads CAWAGTGSKKQYF. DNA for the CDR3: TGTGCCTGGGCCGGGACAGGGAGTAAGAAGCAGTACTTC.

The CDR3: CASSGTGAYNEQFF. The CDR3, as DNA: TGTGCCAGCAGCGGAACCGGAGCCTACAATGAGCAGTTCTTC. The genes are TRBV7-9 and TRBJ2-1; D is unclear. V lost 5 bases, J lost 2 bases, and 10 bases lay in between. The V gene's germline CDR1 is SEHNR and CDR2 FQNEAQ (reference sequence). CDR3 length: 14 amino acids. Complete variable domain (other parts from reference TRBV7-9 and TRBJ2-1): DTGVSQNPRHKITKRGQNVTFRCDPISEHNRLYWYRQTLGQGPEFLTYFQNEAQLEKSRLLSDRFSAERPKGSFSTLEIQRTEQGDSAMYLCASSGTGAYNEQFFGPGTRLTVL.

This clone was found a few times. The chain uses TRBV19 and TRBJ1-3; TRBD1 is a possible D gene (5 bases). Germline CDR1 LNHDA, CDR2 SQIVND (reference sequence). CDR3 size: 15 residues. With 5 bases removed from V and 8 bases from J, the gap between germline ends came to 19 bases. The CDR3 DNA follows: TGTGCCAGTAGTCGGAAAGGCAGCCCGGGGGACACCATATATTTT. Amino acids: CASSRKGSPGDTIYF.

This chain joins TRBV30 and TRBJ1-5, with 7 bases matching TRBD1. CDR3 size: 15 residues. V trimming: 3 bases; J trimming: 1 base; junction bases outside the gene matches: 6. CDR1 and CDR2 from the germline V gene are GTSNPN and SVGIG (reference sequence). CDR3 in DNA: TGTGCCTGGAGGGTGAGGGGGCCCAGCAATCAGCCCCAGCATTTT. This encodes CAWRVRGPSNQPQHF.

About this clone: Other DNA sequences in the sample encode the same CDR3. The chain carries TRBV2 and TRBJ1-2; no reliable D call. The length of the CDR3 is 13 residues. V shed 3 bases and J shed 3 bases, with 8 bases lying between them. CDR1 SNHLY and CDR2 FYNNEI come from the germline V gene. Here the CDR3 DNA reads TGTGCCAGCAGTGACGAGCGGGACTATGGCTACACCTTC. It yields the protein CASSDERDYGYTF.

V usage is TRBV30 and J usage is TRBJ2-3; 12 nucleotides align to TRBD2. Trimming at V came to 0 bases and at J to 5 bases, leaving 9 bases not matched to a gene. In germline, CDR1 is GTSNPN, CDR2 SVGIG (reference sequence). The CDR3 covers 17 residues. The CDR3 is CAWSVRTSGISGDTQYF. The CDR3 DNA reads TGTGCCTGGAGTGTCCGGACTAGCGGGATAAGCGGAGATACGCAGTATTTT. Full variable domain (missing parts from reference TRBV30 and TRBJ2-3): SQTIHQWPATLVQPVGSPLSLECTVEGTSNPNLYWYRQAAGRGLQLLFYSVGIGQISSEVPQNLSASRPQDRQFILSSKKLLLSDSGFYLCAWSVRTSGISGDTQYFGPGTRLTVL.

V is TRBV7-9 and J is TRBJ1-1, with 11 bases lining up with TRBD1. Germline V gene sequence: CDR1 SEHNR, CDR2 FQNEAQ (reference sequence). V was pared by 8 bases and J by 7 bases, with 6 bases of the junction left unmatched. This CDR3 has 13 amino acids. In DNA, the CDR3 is TGTGCCAGCGTGGACAGGGGGCTTGGTGAAGCTTTCTTT. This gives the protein CASVDRGLGEAFF.